This TCR beta chain was sequenced in a study of response to subunit inactivated influenza vaccine. Concerning this clonotype itself: Its antigen is not identified.

The germline CDR1 and CDR2 sequences are SGHRS and YFSETQ. V was shortened by 1 base and J by 0 bases, with 11 bases between the two germline ends. There are 15 residues in the CDR3. Using its own MiXCR run on the RT-PCR reads, TCRdb lists one record per CDR3 protein. The table shows hundreds of thousands of distinct CDR3 sequences, with roughly 20% occurring only once. Whole-study results and caveats: Authors suggested seasonal influenza vaccinations each recruit few new T cells.

The clonotype was recovered from a man between 50 and 59 years old who received an inactivated influenza vaccine. This chain joins TRBV5-1 and TRBJ2-7; D remains unclear. Source: PBMCs from blood, taken 5 days after vaccination. The CDR3 protein is CASSLSPIASYEQYF. The CDR3 DNA reads as TGCGCCAGCAGCTTGTCCCCGATCGCCTCCTACGAGCAGTACTTC.